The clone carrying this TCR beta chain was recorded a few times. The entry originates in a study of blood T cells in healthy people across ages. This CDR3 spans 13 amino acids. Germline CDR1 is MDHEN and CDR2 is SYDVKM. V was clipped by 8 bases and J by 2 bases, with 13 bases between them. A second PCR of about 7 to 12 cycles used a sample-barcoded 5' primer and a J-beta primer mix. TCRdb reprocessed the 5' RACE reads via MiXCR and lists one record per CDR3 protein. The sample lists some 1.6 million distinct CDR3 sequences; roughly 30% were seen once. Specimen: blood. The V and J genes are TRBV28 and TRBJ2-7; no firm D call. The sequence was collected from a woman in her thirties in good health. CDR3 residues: CASFGSPTYEQYF. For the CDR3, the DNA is TGTGCCAGCTTTGGAAGCCCGACCTACGAGCAGTACTTC.